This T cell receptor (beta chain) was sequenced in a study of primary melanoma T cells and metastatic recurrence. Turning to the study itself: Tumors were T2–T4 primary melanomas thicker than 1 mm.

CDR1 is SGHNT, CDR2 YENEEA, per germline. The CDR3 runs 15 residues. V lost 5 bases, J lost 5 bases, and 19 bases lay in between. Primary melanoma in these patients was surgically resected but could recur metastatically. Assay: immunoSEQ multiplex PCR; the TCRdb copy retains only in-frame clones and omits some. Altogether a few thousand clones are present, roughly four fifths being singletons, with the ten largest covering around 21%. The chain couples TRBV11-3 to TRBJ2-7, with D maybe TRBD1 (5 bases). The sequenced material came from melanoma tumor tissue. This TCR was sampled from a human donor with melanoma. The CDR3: CASSRRTGILDEQYF. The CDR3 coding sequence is TGTGCCAGCAGCCGCCGTACAGGTATTCTGGACGAGCAGTACTTC.